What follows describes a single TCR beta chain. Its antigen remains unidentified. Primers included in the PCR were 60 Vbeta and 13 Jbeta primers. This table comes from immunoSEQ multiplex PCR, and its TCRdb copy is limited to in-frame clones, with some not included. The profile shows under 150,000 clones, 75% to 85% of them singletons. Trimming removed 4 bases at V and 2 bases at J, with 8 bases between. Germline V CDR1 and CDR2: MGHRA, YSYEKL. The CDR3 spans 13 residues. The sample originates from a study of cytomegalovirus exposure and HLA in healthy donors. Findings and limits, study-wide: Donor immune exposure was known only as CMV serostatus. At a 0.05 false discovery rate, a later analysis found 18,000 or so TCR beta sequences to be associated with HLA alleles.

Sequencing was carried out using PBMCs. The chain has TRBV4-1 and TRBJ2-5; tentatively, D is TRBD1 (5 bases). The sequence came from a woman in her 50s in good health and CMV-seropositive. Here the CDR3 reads CASSPTAQETQYF. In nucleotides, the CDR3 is TGCGCCAGCAGCCCGACAGCACAAGAGACCCAGTACTTC.